The following is a TCR beta chain sequence with its context. Antigen specificity is unknown. The data derive from a study of cytomegalovirus exposure and HLA in healthy donors. Here immunoSEQ multiplex PCR was the method, and the copy in TCRdb shows in-frame clones only, minus some. This sample yields more than 95,000 clones, of which approximately 89% are seen a single time; approximately 1.1% belongs to the top ten. Study results and limitations: According to the study, about 180 TCR beta chains were cytomegalovirus-associated. The tendency of first-cohort TCR clusters to co-occur in the approximately 110 validation repertoires was the finding of a later analysis. Among the CMV-associated chains, three were confirmed in vitro as specific for CMV antigens. Using the classifier, cytomegalovirus status was reportedly diagnosed with high specificity and sensitivity.

The sequence derives from a woman between 18 and 29 years old in good health and CMV-seronegative. Sample: PBMCs.

CDR3 protein: CASSLLQAGGWYNEQFF. CDR3 nucleotide sequence: TGTGCCAGTAGCCTCCTCCAGGCGGGGGGATGGTACAATGAGCAGTTCTTC. V usage is TRBV19 and J usage is TRBJ2-1; the match to TRBD2 covers 8 bases. The CDR3 runs 17 residues. V gave up 6 bases and J gave up 4 bases; unmatched junction bases: 14. Germline V lookup: CDR1 LNHDA, CDR2 SQIVND (reference sequence). Full variable domain (remainder filled in from reference TRBV19 and TRBJ2-1): DGGITQSPKYLFRKEGQNVTLSCEQNLNHDAMYWYRQDPGQGLRLIYYSQIVNDFQKGDIAEGYSVSREKKESFPLTVTSAQKNPTAFYLCASSLLQAGGWYNEQFFGPGTRLTVL.